The T cell receptor beta chain described here comes from a study of cytomegalovirus exposure and HLA in healthy donors. There are a few counts of this clone. What it binds is not known. An end of the junction differs from the germline gene, which may be a read error. A multiplex PCR was run with 60 Vbeta primers and 13 Jbeta primers. Here immunoSEQ multiplex PCR was the method, and the copy in TCRdb shows in-frame clones only, minus some. The top ten clones hold 7.8% of a sample with about 200,000 clones, roughly 13% of them seen once. The CDR3 length is 12 residues. Germline CDR1 and CDR2: SEHNR and FQNEAQ (reference sequence). Notes on the study in general: In a later analysis, at a false discovery rate of 0.05, about 16,000 TCR beta sequences matched HLA alleles. Beyond CMV serostatus, there was no information to go on about immune exposure. In an earlier analysis, most TCR beta V segments were productive about 87% or about 30% of the time.

The receptor's source is a man aged 50 to 59 in good health and CMV-seropositive. The chain links TRBV7-9 to TRBJ1-1; unclear D gene. The material sequenced was PBMCs. The CDR3 sequence is CASSYGITEAFF. CDR3 sequence (DNA): TGTGCAAGCAGCTACGGGATCACTGAAGCTTTCTTT.